Following are 27 T cell receptor beta chains from one sample sequenced in a study of shared clonotypes between healthy human individuals. Sequencing used immunoSEQ multiplex PCR; TCRdb keeps in-frame clones, though not all of them. The table has fewer than 550,000 clones, about three quarters seen once; the top ten hold about 12%. Specimen: PBMCs. The source is a woman aged 40 to 50 in good health. Some clones in this sample may be carry-over from other donors' samples.

For this clone: A read error may produce the germline difference seen at one junction end. The V gene is TRBV5-1, the J gene TRBJ2-3; weak D call: TRBD1 (5 bases). There are 17 residues in the CDR3. Looked up from germline, CDR1 is SGHRS and CDR2 is YFSETQ. CDR3 amino acids: CASSLGQVGDGTDTQYF. As DNA, the CDR3 is TGCGCCAGCAGTTTGGGGCAAGTCGGTGATGGCACAGATACGCAGTATTTT.

The rearrangement links TRBV2 to TRBJ2-5; 9 nucleotides align to TRBD2. The DNA end lines up better with TRBJ2-7; the J call may be wrong. Germline V gene lookup returns CDR1 SNHLY and CDR2 FYNNEI. This CDR3 contains 15 residues. The CDR3: CASSVLASGAYEQYF. CDR3 bases: TGTGCCAGCAGTGTTTTGGCTAGCGGGGCCTACGAGCAGTACTTC.

This chain uses TRBV28 with TRBJ2-7; weak D call: TRBD2 (5 bases). V was pared by 6 bases and J by 3 bases, with 18 bases between. The V gene's germline CDR1 is MDHEN and CDR2 SYDVKM. The CDR3 runs to 15 residues. The chain's CDR3 is CASRLPLPGNYEQYF. The DNA of the CDR3 is TGTGCCAGCAGACTCCCACTCCCCGGGAACTACGAGCAGTACTTC.

The chain links TRBV11-2 to TRBJ2-3; 13 nucleotides agree with TRBD2. Looked up from germline, CDR1 is SGHAT and CDR2 is FQNNGV. The CDR3 extends over 17 amino acids. J lost 4 bases, V lost 5 bases, and 9 bases had no gene match. The CDR3 DNA reads as TGTGCCAGCAGCCCTGGGACTAGCGGGAAATGGGCAGATACGCAGTATTTT. Translating it yields CASSPGTSGKWADTQYF.

This clone has more than one count but fewer than ten. V usage is TRBV2 and J usage is TRBJ1-1, with a weak D call TRBD1 (5 bases). Germline CDR1 and CDR2: SNHLY and FYNNEI. The CDR3 consists of 13 residues. V was shortened by 1 base and J by 4 bases, with 7 bases between the two germline ends. The DNA for the CDR3 is TGTGCCAGCAGTGAAGAAGGGGTCACTGAAGCTTTCTTT. It translates to CASSEEGVTEAFF.

This clone was recorded once. The rearrangement uses TRBV6-1 and TRBJ1-4, with unresolved D. CDR1 and CDR2 from the germline V gene are MNHNS and SASEGT. CDR3 size: 13 residues. V lost 7 bases and J 4 bases, leaving 10 bases between the germline ends. The CDR3 loop reads CASIGSLNEKLFF. The DNA for the CDR3 is TGTGCCAGCATTGGGAGCCTTAATGAAAAACTGTTTTTT.

The chain joins TRBV30 to TRBJ1-2; D unclear. This CDR3 contains 12 residues. The V gene lost 3 bases and the J gene lost 6 bases, with 11 bases spanning the gap. The germline CDR1 and CDR2 sequences are GTSNPN and SVGIG (reference sequence). CDR3: CAWREPGHGYTF. The CDR3 coding sequence is TGTGCCTGGAGGGAACCGGGCCATGGCTACACCTTC.

The chain carries TRBV6-6 and TRBJ2-2; 7 nucleotides line up with TRBD2. With V trimmed by 2 bases and J by 0 bases, 3 bases remained unmatched. This CDR3 region has 16 residues. Germline CDR1 reads MNHNY; CDR2 reads SVGAGI (reference sequence). CDR3 sequence: CASSYVGGANTGELFF. For the CDR3, the DNA is TGTGCCAGCAGTTACGTGGGAGGGGCGAACACCGGGGAGCTGTTTTTT.

This clone was counted only a few times. The V and J genes are TRBV7-8 and TRBJ2-7; D might be TRBD2 (6 bases). This CDR3 contains 16 residues. The V gene lost 5 bases and the J gene lost 2 bases, with 19 bases spanning the gap. Per germline, CDR1 SGHVS and CDR2 FQNEAQ. The CDR3 nucleotides read TGTGCCAGCAGCACTAGAGACCCTAGGACTACCTACGAGCAGTACTTC. Its translation is CASSTRDPRTTYEQYF. Using reference TRBV7-8 and TRBJ2-7 for the parts outside the CDR3, the full variable domain is GAGVSQSPRYKVAKRGQDVALRCDPISGHVSLFWYQQALGQGPEFLTYFQNEAQLDKSGLPSDRFFAERPEGSVSTLKIQRTQQEDSAVYLCASSTRDPRTTYEQYFGPGTRLTVT.

This clone showed up just a few times. The V call is TRBV6-4, the J call TRBJ2-2, with D tentatively TRBD1 (5 bases). The CDR3 runs to 13 residues. Germline assignment: CDR1 MRHNA and CDR2 SNTAGT. V was shortened by 6 bases and J by 3 bases, with 8 bases between the two germline ends. Here the CDR3 DNA reads TGTGCCAGCAGAGCAGGGTACACCGGGGAGCTGTTTTTT. Protein: CASRAGYTGELFF.

The chain links TRBV27 to TRBJ1-1; TRBD1 aligns across 12 bases. The CDR3 spans 17 residues. The V segment lost 6 bases and the J segment 5 bases; nucleotides outside the gene matches: 13. Germline V gene sequence: CDR1 MNHEY, CDR2 SMNVEV (reference sequence). The CDR3 spells CASRLDPGQGAKTEAFF. DNA for the CDR3: TGTGCCAGCAGATTGGACCCGGGACAGGGGGCAAAGACTGAAGCTTTCTTT.

The count of this clone is one. The V gene is TRBV10-3, the J gene TRBJ2-5; unclear D gene. Deletions cut 4 bases from V and 5 bases from J, with 8 bases between. This CDR3 comprises 12 residues. In germline, CDR1 is ENHRY, CDR2 SYGVKD. The DNA of the CDR3 is TGTGCCATCAGTGGGGGTTTCGAGACCCAGTACTTC. Protein product: CAISGGFETQYF.

About this clone: At one boundary the junction diverges from the germline segment, which might be a read error. The same CDR3 can be traced to other DNA sequences in this sample. This chain joins TRBV11-2 and TRBJ2-3; no clear D. The CDR3 runs to 12 residues. Germline lookup yields CDR1 SGHAT and CDR2 FQNNGV. The CDR3, as DNA: TGTGCCAGTAGCTTGTGGGTAGATACGCAGTATTTT. Translation gives CASSLWVDTQYF.

This clone was detected many times. The chain uses TRBV4-1 and TRBJ1-4; no clear D gene. The length of the CDR3 is 16 residues. Between the trimmed V and J ends, which lost 0 bases and 2 bases, there was a span of 10 bases. Germline V gene sequence: CDR1 MGHRA, CDR2 YSYEKL. The CDR3 here is CASSQDNGWTNEKLFF. As DNA, the CDR3 is TGCGCCAGCAGCCAAGATAACGGGTGGACTAATGAAAAACTGTTTTTT.

Only a few counts were recorded for this clone. The J gene is TRBJ1-5, the V gene TRBV6-1, with D hard to call. Looked up from germline, CDR1 is MNHNS and CDR2 is SASEGT. This CDR3 contains 14 residues. V was cut by 1 base and J by 6 bases, with 10 bases left in between. CDR3 sequence (DNA): TGTGCCAGCAGTGAAGGGATAAGTCGTCAGCCCCAGCATTTT. Protein sequence: CASSEGISRQPQHF.

This sequence joins TRBV2 and TRBJ1-5; D is perhaps TRBD1 (5 bases). V dropped 4 bases and J dropped 4 bases, with 8 bases sitting between them. Germline CDR1 SNHLY, CDR2 FYNNEI. This CDR3 is 13 amino acids long. DNA of the CDR3: TGTGCCAGCAGTGGGACACCGAATCAGCCCCAGCATTTT. Protein product: CASSGTPNQPQHF.

V gene TRBV19 combines with J gene TRBJ1-2, with D possibly matching TRBD1 (6 bases). Trimming took off 4 bases at V and 3 bases at J, with 18 bases between the two ends. This CDR3 has 16 amino acids. Germline V gene data show CDR1 as LNHDA and CDR2 as SQIVND (reference sequence). Written as DNA, the CDR3 is TGTGCCAGTAGTAGCCGGGGGCAAGGACAGCACTATGGCTACACCTTC. It translates to CASSSRGQGQHYGYTF. Combining the CDR3 with reference TRBV19 and TRBJ1-2 gives the whole variable domain DGGITQSPKYLFRKEGQNVTLSCEQNLNHDAMYWYRQDPGQGLRLIYYSQIVNDFQKGDIAEGYSVSREKKESFPLTVTSAQKNPTAFYLCASSSRGQGQHYGYTFGSGTRLTVV.

The count of this clone is one. V usage is TRBV5-1 and J usage is TRBJ2-2; D is perhaps TRBD1 (5 bases). Trimming cost V 0 bases and J 4 bases, with 10 bases left between them. The CDR3 totals 15 residues. CDR1 and CDR2 (germline): SGHRS, YFSETQ. The DNA for the CDR3 is TGCGCCAGCAGCTTGGCGTCGCAGGGCACCGGGGAGCTGTTTTTT. Its protein product is CASSLASQGTGELFF.

This sequence joins TRBV28 and TRBJ2-2; tentative D call: TRBD2 (5 bases). In germline, CDR1 is MDHEN, CDR2 SYDVKM. Trimming removed 3 bases from V and 4 bases from J, with 9 bases in between. There are 14 residues in the CDR3. As DNA, the CDR3 is TGTGCCAGCAGTTTGGCCGGGGTCACCGGGGAGCTGTTTTTT. This gives the protein CASSLAGVTGELFF.

The rearrangement joins TRBV4-3 to TRBJ1-4; TRBD1 agrees at 7 bases. The CDR3 runs 15 residues. The V gene end was trimmed by 1 base and the J gene end by 10 bases; junction bases not matched to a gene: 9. Germline V gives CDR1 LGHNA, CDR2 YSLEER. CDR3 bases: TGCGCCAGCAGCCAAGGGACAGGCCGGGAGGTAAAACTGTTTTTT. Amino acids: CASSQGTGREVKLFF.

DNA of the CDR3: TGTGCCAGCAGCACAGTGGGGGGTCTAGCGGGAGGGCAGTTCTTC. This sequence encodes CASSTVGGLAGGQFF. V is TRBV7-2 and J is TRBJ2-1, with TRBD2 identical over 11 bases. The CDR3 covers 15 residues. Trimming cost V 5 bases and J 12 bases; bases outside gene matches: 12. Germline lookup yields CDR1 SGHTA and CDR2 FQGNSA.

A few counts support this clone. The chain carries TRBV5-1 and TRBJ1-5, with a possible D match to TRBD1 (5 bases). Trimming shortened V by 4 bases and J by 7 bases, and 15 bases separated the two germline ends. This CDR3 is built from 14 residues. CDR1 is SGHRS, CDR2 YFSETQ, per germline. The CDR3 region has the DNA TGCGCCAGCAGCCCCGGGGCAGGGTTACAGCCCCAGCATTTT. Its translation is CASSPGAGLQPQHF.

This clone was seen a single time. The V gene is TRBV10-2, the J gene TRBJ1-2; maybe TRBD1 (6 bases). V was shortened by 3 bases and J by 4 bases, with 9 bases between the two germline ends. The CDR3 has 13 residues. Germline CDR1 and CDR2: WSHSY and SAAADI. The CDR3 reads CASSDRGPYGYTF. The CDR3 DNA sequence: TGCGCCAGCAGTGACAGGGGACCCTATGGCTACACCTTC.

This chain links TRBV5-4 with TRBJ2-1; 8 nucleotides line up with TRBD2. J was trimmed by 9 bases and V by 0 bases; bases with no gene match: 14. The CDR3 runs to 17 residues. Per the germline V gene, CDR1 is SGHNT and CDR2 is YYREEE (reference sequence). The CDR3 region has the DNA TGTGCCAGCAGCTTGGCAGGGGAAGGACTAGCCGTCCCTGAGCAGTTCTTC. Encoded protein: CASSLAGEGLAVPEQFF. Full variable domain (rest looked up from reference TRBV5-4 and TRBJ2-1): ETGVTQSPTHLIKTRGQQVTLRCSSQSGHNTVSWYQQALGQGPQFIFQYYREEENGRGNFPPRFSGLQFPNYSSELNVNALELDDSALYLCASSLAGEGLAVPEQFFGPGTRLTVL.

This clone was recorded a few times. Within the sample, other DNA sequences also encode this same CDR3. V is TRBV2 and J is TRBJ2-7; D may correspond to TRBD1 or TRBD2 (7 bases each). Germline V gives CDR1 SNHLY, CDR2 FYNNEI. V dropped 3 bases and J dropped 2 bases, with 11 bases sitting between them. The length of the CDR3 is 14 residues. The CDR3: CASSDQGGTYEQYF. The CDR3 DNA reads TGTGCCAGCAGTGATCAGGGGGGGACCTACGAGCAGTACTTC.

This clone has only a few counts. This chain uses TRBV6-6 with TRBJ1-1, with 9 nucleotides matching TRBD1. CDR3 length equals 13 residues. After removal of 7 bases from V and 4 bases from J, the junction contained 4 bases not matched to a gene. Germline lookup yields CDR1 MNHNY and CDR2 SVGAGI (reference sequence). This CDR3 is CASKQGATTEAFF. The CDR3 region has the DNA TGTGCCAGCAAACAGGGGGCCACCACTGAAGCTTTCTTT.

This chain joins TRBV11-3 and TRBJ2-1; 9 nucleotides agree with TRBD1. Trimming took 5 bases from V and 9 from J; bases not matched to a gene: 5. Germline V lookup: CDR1 SGHNT, CDR2 YENEEA. This CDR3 is 13 amino acids long. CDR3 loop: CASSRYRGREQFF. CDR3 DNA: TGTGCCAGCAGCCGATACAGGGGGCGTGAGCAGTTCTTC.